What follows describes a single T cell receptor beta chain. This entry belongs to a study of blood T cell repertoires in COVID-19. This CDR3 has 16 residues. Germline V gene lookup returns CDR1 LGHNA and CDR2 YNFKEQ. With V trimmed by 2 bases and J by 8 bases, 6 bases remained unmatched. Measured with immunoSEQ multiplex PCR; TCRdb has only the in-frame clones, and not every one. The data contain 150,000 to 200,000 clones, 80% to 90% of them singletons. The TCR originated in a woman in her sixties with COVID-19, enrolled during active disease. Material: peripheral blood. The rearrangement uses TRBV4-2 and TRBJ2-1, with 13 bases aligning to TRBD2. CDR3 amino acids: CASSQPTSGRADEQFF. The CDR3 region has the DNA TGTGCCAGCAGCCAACCAACTAGCGGGAGGGCTGATGAGCAGTTCTTC.